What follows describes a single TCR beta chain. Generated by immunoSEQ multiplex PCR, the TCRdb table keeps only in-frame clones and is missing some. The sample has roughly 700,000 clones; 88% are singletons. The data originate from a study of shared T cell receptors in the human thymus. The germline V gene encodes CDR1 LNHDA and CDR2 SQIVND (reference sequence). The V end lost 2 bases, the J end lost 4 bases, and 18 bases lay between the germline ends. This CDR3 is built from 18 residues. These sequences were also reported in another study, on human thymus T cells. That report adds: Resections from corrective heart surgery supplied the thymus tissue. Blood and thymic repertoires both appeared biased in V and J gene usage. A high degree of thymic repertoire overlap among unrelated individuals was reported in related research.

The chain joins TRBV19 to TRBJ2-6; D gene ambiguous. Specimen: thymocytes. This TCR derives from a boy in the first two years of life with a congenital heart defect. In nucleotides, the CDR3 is TGTGCCAGTAGTATAATGTGGCAGCCGGGTAAGGGGGCCAACGTCCTGACTTTC. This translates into CASSIMWQPGKGANVLTF.